This T cell receptor beta chain appears in the sequencing data of a study of blood T cell repertoires in COVID-19. On the study more broadly: Specimens from acute and convalescent COVID-19 originated in the United States, Italy and Spain. In each case, the material was cDNA or gDNA derived from T cells, B-cell-depleted T cells, or PBMCs.

Germline trimming cut 7 bases from V and 6 bases from J; bases unmatched to any gene: 3. The CDR3 loop spans 12 amino acids. The V gene's germline CDR1 is WSHSY and CDR2 SAAADI. In the source study's methods: Estimates of nucleated cell counts were drawn from the amplification of reference gene primers. Here immunoSEQ multiplex PCR was the method, and the copy in TCRdb shows in-frame clones only, minus some. V and J calls and clone size follow that table, whereas D and trimming were derived from the DNA. Here the sample spans around 200,000 clones, 85% to 90% being singletons. The chain combines TRBV10-2 with TRBJ2-4; TRBD2 matches 7 bases. The TCR sequence derives from an elderly man with acute or convalescent COVID-19. Sequences were obtained from peripheral blood. In DNA form, the CDR3 reads TGCGCCAGCATGGCTAGCGGAAACATTCAGTACTTC. It is translated as CASMASGNIQYF.